The present T cell receptor beta chain was sequenced within a study of control samples from healthy donors and cancer patients. The trim removed 5 bases at V and 8 bases at J, leaving 12 bases unmatched. The CDR3 contains 15 residues. CDR1 and CDR2 (germline): SGHKS, YYEKEE (reference sequence). Generated by immunoSEQ multiplex PCR, the TCRdb table keeps only in-frame clones and is missing some. The table lists 45,000 to 60,000 clones, roughly 94% of them singletons. This chain uses TRBV5-5 with TRBJ1-4; 7 bases line up with TRBD1. The sample consisted of blood. The TCR sequence derives from a man in his thirties or forties in good health. CDR3 bases: TGTGCCAGCAGTATGGGGCCAGGGGGAGAGGAAAAACTGTTTTTT. It encodes CASSMGPGGEEKLFF.